This entry lists 25 T cell receptor beta chains sequenced from one sample in a study of cytomegalovirus exposure and HLA in healthy donors. TCRdb keeps only in-frame clones here, not all; method: immunoSEQ multiplex PCR. The sample holds 200,000 to 250,000 clones, more than 75% seen once. Sequenced: PBMCs. These receptors all come from a woman aged 18-29 years in good health and CMV-seropositive.

This chain links TRBV4-1 with TRBJ2-7; 11 bases map to TRBD2. In germline, CDR1 is MGHRA, CDR2 YSYEKL. This CDR3 spans 19 amino acids. J gave up 5 bases and V 0 bases, and 15 bases lay outside the gene matches. CDR3: CASSQDPPVGSGRADEQYF. CDR3 nucleotides: TGCGCCAGCAGCCAAGACCCTCCCGTGGGTAGCGGGAGGGCCGACGAGCAGTACTTC.

The V gene is TRBV7-9, the J gene TRBJ2-2; D is undetermined. In germline, CDR1 is SEHNR, CDR2 FQNEAQ (reference sequence). The CDR3 contains 15 residues. Trimming stripped 4 bases from V and 2 bases from J, with 11 bases between. Here the CDR3 DNA reads TGTGCCAGCAGCTCAGGTTCATTAAACACCGGGGAGCTGTTTTTT. Amino acids: CASSSGSLNTGELFF. Full variable domain (remainder filled in from reference TRBV7-9 and TRBJ2-2): DTGVSQNPRHKITKRGQNVTFRCDPISEHNRLYWYRQTLGQGPEFLTYFQNEAQLEKSRLLSDRFSAERPKGSFSTLEIQRTEQGDSAMYLCASSSGSLNTGELFFGEGSRLTVL.

In nucleotides, the CDR3 is TGTGCCAGCAGCCCATCCGAAGGACAGGGGAAAATCAATGGCTACACCTTC. Its protein is CASSPSEGQGKINGYTF. V usage is TRBV28 and J usage is TRBJ1-2; 9 bases fit TRBD1. Germline V lookup: CDR1 MDHEN, CDR2 SYDVKM. V was pared by 6 bases and J by 6 bases, with 17 bases of the junction left unmatched. This CDR3 is 17 amino acids long.

This clone was counted between two and nine times. CDR3 nucleotides: TGTGCCAGCAGTTTGAACAGTAACTATGGCTACACCTTC. Protein product: CASSLNSNYGYTF. The chain couples TRBV6-5 to TRBJ1-2; D is unclear. The CDR3 contains 13 residues. Per germline, CDR1 MNHEY and CDR2 SVGAGI. Between the trimmed V and J ends, which lost 4 bases and 1 base, there was a span of 7 bases.

The genes are TRBV2 and TRBJ2-3, with TRBD1 as a possible D gene (5 bases). Looked up from germline, CDR1 is SNHLY and CDR2 is FYNNEI. This CDR3 contains 13 residues. V lost 7 bases, J lost 6 bases, and 14 bases lay in between. The CDR3 sequence is CASNGQAGDTQYF. CDR3 sequence (DNA): TGTGCCAGCAACGGGCAGGCAGGGGATACGCAGTATTTT.

The V and J genes are TRBV30 and TRBJ2-7; perhaps TRBD1 as D (5 bases). This CDR3 is built from 13 residues. Looked up from germline, CDR1 is GTSNPN and CDR2 is SVGIG (reference sequence). V lost 3 bases and J 1 base, leaving 10 bases between the germline ends. The CDR3 DNA sequence: TGTGCCTGGAGGGGGCCTGGTTCCTACGAGCAGTACTTC. This encodes CAWRGPGSYEQYF.

J is TRBJ1-5 and V is TRBV27, with D hard to call. The CDR3 is 15 residues long. V lost 0 bases, J lost 0 bases, and 6 bases lay in between. CDR1 is MNHEY and CDR2 is SMNVEV in the germline V gene (reference sequence). The CDR3 loop is CASSLSLYSNQPQHF. The DNA of the CDR3 is TGTGCCAGCAGTTTATCGCTCTATAGCAATCAGCCCCAGCATTTT.

The chain uses TRBV4-2 and TRBJ2-3, with 11 bases that match TRBD2. V was pared by 4 bases and J by 0 bases, with 6 bases of the junction left unmatched. Germline loops: CDR1 LGHNA, CDR2 YNFKEQ. This CDR3 is built from 17 residues. CDR3 DNA sequence: TGTGCCAGCAGCCCGTCGGGACTAGCGGAAAGCACAGATACGCAGTATTTT. This codes for CASSPSGLAESTDTQYF.

V is TRBV5-1 and J is TRBJ2-4, with D perhaps matching TRBD2 (6 bases). V was clipped by 0 bases and J by 9 bases, with 19 bases between them. The germline V gene has CDR1 SGHRS and CDR2 YFSETQ. This CDR3 has 16 amino acids. The CDR3, as DNA: TGCGCCAGCAGCTTGGGGGTCGGCGGGACCTTGGGCATTCAGTACTTC. Its translation: CASSLGVGGTLGIQYF.

V is TRBV27 and J is TRBJ2-7; TRBD2 matches at 8 bases. V lost 0 bases and J lost 4; bases outside the gene matches: 8. The germline gives CDR1 MNHEY, CDR2 SMNVEV (reference sequence). The CDR3 covers 16 residues. The CDR3 is CASSLSFPAGVYEQYF. Here the CDR3 DNA reads TGTGCCAGCAGTTTATCGTTTCCAGCGGGAGTGTACGAGCAGTACTTC.

V gene TRBV19 combines with J gene TRBJ2-7, with D unresolved. The CDR3 length is 13 residues. Germline CDR1 and CDR2: LNHDA and SQIVND (reference sequence). Trimming pared 10 bases from V and 2 bases from J, leaving 15 bases between. CDR3 amino acids: CATSPGDAYEQYF. CDR3 bases: TGTGCCACCTCGCCTGGAGATGCCTACGAGCAGTACTTC. Filled out from reference TRBV19 and TRBJ2-7, the complete variable domain reads DGGITQSPKYLFRKEGQNVTLSCEQNLNHDAMYWYRQDPGQGLRLIYYSQIVNDFQKGDIAEGYSVSREKKESFPLTVTSAQKNPTAFYLCATSPGDAYEQYFGPGTRLTVT.

V usage is TRBV12-5 and J usage is TRBJ2-1; 11 bases are a match to TRBD2. The CDR3 totals 20 residues. The junction had 15 bases not matched to a gene; V was cut back by 3 bases and J by 2 bases. The germline CDR1 and CDR2 sequences are LGHNT and FRNRAP. CDR3 nucleotide sequence: TGTGCTAGTGGTTTCACCGCCGAACATAGCGGGAGGGCCCCCTACAATGAGCAGTTCTTC. Amino acids: CASGFTAEHSGRAPYNEQFF.

This clone was seen a single time. The chain employs TRBV19 and TRBJ1-1; D unresolved. The germline CDR1 and CDR2 sequences are LNHDA and SQIVND (reference sequence). The CDR3 spans 14 residues. The V end was cut by 3 bases, the J end by 4 bases, with 12 bases between. The chain's CDR3 is CASSMAGSGTEAFF. The DNA of the CDR3 is TGTGCCAGTAGTATGGCGGGGTCGGGCACTGAAGCTTTCTTT.

This clone has a single count. The CDR3 bases are TGCGCCAGCAGCTTGGATCCCAGGGTGGCCTACGAGCAGTACTTC. Its protein is CASSLDPRVAYEQYF. The chain is built from TRBV5-1 and TRBJ2-7; tentatively, D is TRBD1 (5 bases). Trimming stripped 0 bases from V and 2 bases from J, with 12 bases between. Germline-derived CDR1 and CDR2 are SGHRS and YFSETQ. The CDR3 runs to 15 residues.

V usage is TRBV16 and J usage is TRBJ1-5, with a possible D match to TRBD1 (6 bases). This CDR3 comprises 15 residues. V was trimmed by 1 base and J by 3 bases, leaving 10 bases between them. Germline V gives CDR1 KGHSY, CDR2 FQNENV. CDR3 region: CASSQFGGANQPQHF. CDR3 nucleotides: TGTGCCAGCAGCCAATTTGGGGGGGCCAATCAGCCCCAGCATTTT.

V and J are TRBV5-1 and TRBJ2-1; D is perhaps TRBD2 (6 bases). Trimming pared 2 bases from V and 8 bases from J, leaving 20 bases between. The CDR3 contains 16 residues. CDR1 and CDR2 (germline): SGHRS, YFSETQ. CDR3 residues: CASSFSGTPTGDEQFF. CDR3 DNA: TGCGCCAGCAGCTTTTCCGGGACTCCCACGGGGGATGAGCAGTTCTTC.

J is TRBJ1-2 and V is TRBV18, with 10 nucleotides matching TRBD1. V trimming: 5 bases; J trimming: 7 bases; junction bases outside the gene matches: 13. The CDR3 consists of 16 residues. Germline V CDR1 and CDR2: KGHSH, LQKENI. In DNA form, the CDR3 reads TGTGCCAGCTCAAACGCCCGAAGGGACAGGGGATTTGGCTACACCTTC. It translates to CASSNARRDRGFGYTF.

The chain links TRBV2 to TRBJ2-1, with 10 bases matching TRBD2. The CDR3 is 17 residues long. Germline V lookup: CDR1 SNHLY, CDR2 FYNNEI. V trimming: 6 bases; J trimming: 2 bases; junction bases outside the gene matches: 10. The CDR3 DNA is TGTGCCAGCAGCCGCCCCCTAGCGGGAGCCGCCTACAATGAGCAGTTCTTC. Protein: CASSRPLAGAAYNEQFF.

V is TRBV10-3 and J is TRBJ2-5, with D possibly matching TRBD2 (6 bases). V lost 9 bases, J lost 0 bases, and 23 bases lay in between. Germline assignment: CDR1 ENHRY and CDR2 SYGVKD. The CDR3 has 17 residues. The CDR3 sequence: CAIGLYGTLFDQETQYF. The CDR3 DNA follows: TGTGCCATTGGGCTCTATGGGACTTTGTTCGACCAAGAGACCCAGTACTTC.

With respect to this clone: The junction departs from germline at one end; a sequencing error may be responsible. The chain carries TRBV7-9 and TRBJ2-2; 12 bases are shared with TRBD2. Germline V CDR1 and CDR2: SEHNR, FQNEAQ (reference sequence). The CDR3 extends over 17 amino acids. The CDR3 DNA reads TGTGCCAGCACCTTACCGCCTAGCGGGAGGGGAACCGGGGAGCTGTTTTTT. Encoded protein: CASTLPPSGRGTGELFF. The full variable domain, rest sourced from reference TRBV7-9 and TRBJ2-2, is DTGVSQNPRHKITKRGQNVTFRCDPISEHNRLYWYRQTLGQGPEFLTYFQNEAQLEKSRLLSDRFSAERPKGSFSTLEIQRTEQGDSAMYLCASTLPPSGRGTGELFFGEGSRLTVL.

This clone was recorded a few times. The chain uses TRBV5-1 and TRBJ2-1; a weak D match, TRBD2 (5 bases). The CDR3 loop spans 14 amino acids. CDR1 SGHRS and CDR2 YFSETQ come from the germline V gene. V was trimmed by 0 bases and J by 4 bases, leaving 8 bases between them. The CDR3 sequence is CASSLEGVYNEQFF. In nucleotides, the CDR3 is TGCGCCAGCAGCTTGGAGGGAGTATACAATGAGCAGTTCTTC.

This clone was seen a handful of times. J is TRBJ2-4 and V is TRBV2, with D possibly matching TRBD1 (6 bases). Germline V gene lookup returns CDR1 SNHLY and CDR2 FYNNEI. The V end lost 7 bases, the J end lost 11 bases, and 12 bases lay between the germline ends. The CDR3 runs 11 residues. Here the CDR3 reads CASNRETVQYF. CDR3 nucleotides: TGTGCCAGCAACAGGGAAACCGTTCAGTACTTC.

V and J are TRBV27 and TRBJ1-5, with no clear D. The V end lost 4 bases, the J end lost 0 bases, and 13 bases lay between the germline ends. The CDR3 is 16 amino acids. Germline V gives CDR1 MNHEY, CDR2 SMNVEV (reference sequence). The CDR3 spells CASSYRTPHSNQPQHF. The CDR3 DNA is TGTGCCAGCAGTTATAGGACTCCACATAGCAATCAGCCCCAGCATTTT.

The V gene is TRBV28, the J gene TRBJ2-7; D perhaps matches TRBD1 (6 bases). This CDR3 contains 14 residues. V dropped 5 bases and J dropped 10 bases, with 21 bases sitting between them. From germline, CDR1 is MDHEN and CDR2 SYDVKM. The CDR3 DNA sequence: TGTGCCAGCAGTGTTTCCTCCGGGACACCGAAACAGTACTTC. This codes for CASSVSSGTPKQYF.

Remarks on this clone: This sample also contains other DNA sequences that code for the same CDR3. V gene TRBV27 combines with J gene TRBJ2-7, with TRBD2 identical over 13 bases. Germline CDR1 MNHEY, CDR2 SMNVEV (reference sequence). Trimming cost V 3 bases and J 4 bases; bases outside gene matches: 3. The CDR3 totals 15 residues. The CDR3 region has the DNA TGTGCCAGCAGTTTTGGACTAGCGGGAGTGTACGAGCAGTACTTC. It specifies CASSFGLAGVYEQYF.